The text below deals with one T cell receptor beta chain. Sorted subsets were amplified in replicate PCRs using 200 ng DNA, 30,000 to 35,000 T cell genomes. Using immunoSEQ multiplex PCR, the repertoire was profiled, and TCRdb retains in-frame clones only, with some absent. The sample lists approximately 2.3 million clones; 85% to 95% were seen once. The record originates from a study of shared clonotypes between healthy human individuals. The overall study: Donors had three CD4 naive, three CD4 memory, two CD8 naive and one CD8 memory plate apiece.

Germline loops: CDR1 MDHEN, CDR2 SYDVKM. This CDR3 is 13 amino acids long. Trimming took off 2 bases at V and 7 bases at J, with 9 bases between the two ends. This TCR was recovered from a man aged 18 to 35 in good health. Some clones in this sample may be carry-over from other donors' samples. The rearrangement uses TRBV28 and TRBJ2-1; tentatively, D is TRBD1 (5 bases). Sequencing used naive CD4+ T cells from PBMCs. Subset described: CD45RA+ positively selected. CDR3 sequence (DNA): TGTGCCAGCAGTTTAAGAGCAGGGAATGAGCAGTTCTTC. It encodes CASSLRAGNEQFF.